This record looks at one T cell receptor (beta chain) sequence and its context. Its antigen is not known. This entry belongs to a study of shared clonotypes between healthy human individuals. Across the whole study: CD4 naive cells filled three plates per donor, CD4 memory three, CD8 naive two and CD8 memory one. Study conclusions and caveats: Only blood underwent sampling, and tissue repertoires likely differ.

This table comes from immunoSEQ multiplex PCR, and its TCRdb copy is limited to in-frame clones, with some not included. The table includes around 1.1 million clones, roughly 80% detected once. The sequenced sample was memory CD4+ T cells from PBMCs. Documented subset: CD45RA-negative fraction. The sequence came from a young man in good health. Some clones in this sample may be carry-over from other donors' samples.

CDR3 nucleotides: TGTGCCAGCAGTTTGGGCGGGACTAGCGGGAAGATGGTTAGGGTCAAAAACATTCAGTACTTC. Translation gives CASSLGGTSGKMVRVKNIQYF. The J gene is TRBJ2-4, the V gene TRBV28; 13 bases are a match to TRBD2. Losses at the gene ends were 3 bases for V and 3 bases for J; bases not matched to a gene: 17. The germline CDR1 and CDR2 sequences are MDHEN and SYDVKM. The CDR3 totals 21 residues.